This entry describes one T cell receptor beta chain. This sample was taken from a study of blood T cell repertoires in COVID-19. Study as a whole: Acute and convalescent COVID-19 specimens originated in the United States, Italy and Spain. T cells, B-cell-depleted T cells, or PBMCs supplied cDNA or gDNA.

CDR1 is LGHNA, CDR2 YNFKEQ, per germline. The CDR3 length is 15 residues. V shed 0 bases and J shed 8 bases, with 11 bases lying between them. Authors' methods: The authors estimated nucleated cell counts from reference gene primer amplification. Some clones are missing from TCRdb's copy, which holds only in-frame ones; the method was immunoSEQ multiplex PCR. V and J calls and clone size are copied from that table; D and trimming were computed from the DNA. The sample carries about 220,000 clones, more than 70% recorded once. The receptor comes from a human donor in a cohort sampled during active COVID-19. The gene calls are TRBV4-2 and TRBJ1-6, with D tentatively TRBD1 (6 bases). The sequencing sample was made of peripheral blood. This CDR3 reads CASSQDRGSYSPLHF. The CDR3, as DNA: TGTGCCAGCAGCCAAGATAGGGGGTCATATTCACCCCTCCACTTT.